This T cell receptor beta chain was sequenced during a study of cytomegalovirus exposure and HLA in healthy donors. This clone was seen a single time. Vbeta (60) and Jbeta (13) primers were used in the PCR. Per the study methods: Per a later analysis, the number of unique TCR beta chains was about 80 million, of which roughly 10 million were shared. Sequenced by immunoSEQ multiplex PCR; TCRdb stores in-frame clones only, minus some. For V, J and clone size, that table is used; D and trimming come from the DNA. The table lists about 120,000 clones, around 75% of them singletons. V shed 4 bases and J shed 3 bases, with 10 bases lying between them. From germline, CDR1 is MNHEY and CDR2 SMNVEV (reference sequence). The CDR3 runs 13 residues.

Sequences were obtained from PBMCs. The chain employs TRBV27 and TRBJ2-7; D possibly corresponds to TRBD1 (7 bases). The TCR originated in a woman aged 18-30 years in good health and CMV-seronegative. CDR3 nucleotide sequence: TGTGCCAGCAGTTCAGGGGGGCACTACGAGCAGTACTTC. Translated, it gives CASSSGGHYEQYF.